Detailed here is one T cell receptor beta chain. Unmatched junction bases numbered 4, after V lost 0 bases and J lost 6 bases. CDR1 LGHNT and CDR2 FRNRAP come from the germline V gene. The CDR3 extends over 15 amino acids. At a deep level, the assay was run. Some clones are missing from TCRdb's copy, which holds only in-frame ones; the method was immunoSEQ multiplex PCR. In the table there are about 510,000 clones, more than 65% of which are singletons. These data are taken from a study of shared clonotypes between healthy human individuals. The donors were adults (healthy and HIV-negative) with no recent acute infections or vaccinations. Donors, without exception, were Caucasian adults residing in Nashville, Tennessee. Each unsorted sample relied on roughly 90 million PBMCs as its source of genomic DNA.

The material sequenced was PBMCs. The receptor was isolated from a woman between 40 and 55 years old in good health. Some clones in this sample may be carry-over from other donors' samples. The V and J genes are TRBV12-5 and TRBJ2-2; 7 bases fit TRBD1. CDR3 protein: CASGLVTTGAGELFF. CDR3 bases: TGTGCTAGTGGTTTGGTCACCACAGGGGCCGGGGAGCTGTTTTTT. Full variable domain (remainder filled in from reference TRBV12-5 and TRBJ2-2): DARVTQTPRHKVTEMGQEVTMRCQPILGHNTVFWYRQTMMQGLELLAYFRNRAPLDDSGMPKDRFSAEMPDATLATLKIQPSEPRDSAVYFCASGLVTTGAGELFFGEGSRLTVL.